This T cell receptor beta chain was observed in a study of T cell responses to AZD1222 COVID-19 vaccine. The repertoire was sequenced with immunoSEQ multiplex PCR; TCRdb's copy has only in-frame clones and lacks some. The sample lists around 130,000 clones, about nine tenths seen once, with approximately 9.8% in the top ten. About this clone: Its antigen is unknown.

Findings and limits, study-wide: Only a handful of AZD1222 recipients, more than five in all, had baseline seropositivity. Spike-specific TCR breadth and depth rose after two AZD1222 doses.

Investigators merged groups given second doses at roughly 4 or roughly 12 weeks. V shed 5 bases and J shed 4 bases, with 9 bases lying between them. In germline, CDR1 is LNHDA, CDR2 SQIVND (reference sequence). The CDR3 has 12 residues. The rearrangement uses TRBV19 and TRBJ2-7; possibly TRBD1 for D (5 bases). The sequencing here drew on peripheral blood, taken 28 days after the second AZD1222 dose. The receptor's source is an adult who received the AZD1222 COVID-19 vaccine. The CDR3 DNA sequence: TGTGCCAGTAGTGGGGCCACGTACGAGCAGTACTTC. It specifies CASSGATYEQYF.